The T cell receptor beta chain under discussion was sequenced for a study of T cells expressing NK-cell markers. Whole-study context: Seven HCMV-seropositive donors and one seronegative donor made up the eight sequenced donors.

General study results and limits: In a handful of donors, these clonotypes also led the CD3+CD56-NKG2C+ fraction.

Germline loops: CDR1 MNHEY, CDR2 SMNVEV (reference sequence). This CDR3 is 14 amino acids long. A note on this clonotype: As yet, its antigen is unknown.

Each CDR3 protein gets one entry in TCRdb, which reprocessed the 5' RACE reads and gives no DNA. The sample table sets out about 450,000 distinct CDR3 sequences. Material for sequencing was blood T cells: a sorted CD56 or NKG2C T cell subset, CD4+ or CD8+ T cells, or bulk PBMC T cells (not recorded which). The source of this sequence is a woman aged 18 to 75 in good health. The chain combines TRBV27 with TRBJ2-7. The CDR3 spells CASSSRLDSYEQYF.